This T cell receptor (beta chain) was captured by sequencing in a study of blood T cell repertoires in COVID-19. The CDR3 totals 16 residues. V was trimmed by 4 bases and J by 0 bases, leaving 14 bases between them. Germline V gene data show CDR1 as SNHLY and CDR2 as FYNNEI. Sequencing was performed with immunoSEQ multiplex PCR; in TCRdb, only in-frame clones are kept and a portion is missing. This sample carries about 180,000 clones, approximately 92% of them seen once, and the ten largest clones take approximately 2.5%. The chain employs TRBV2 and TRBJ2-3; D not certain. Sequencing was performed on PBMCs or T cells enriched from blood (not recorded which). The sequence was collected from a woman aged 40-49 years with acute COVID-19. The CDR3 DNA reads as TGTGCCAGCAGTGCTGAAATACAATCTAGCACAGATACGCAGTATTTT. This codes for CASSAEIQSSTDTQYF.